The subject of this entry is one T cell receptor (beta chain). Its antigen is not identified. TCRdb re-called the RT-PCR reads through MiXCR, storing one row per CDR3 protein. The sample shows over 750,000 distinct CDR3 sequences, 20% to 25% of them seen only once. This specimen belongs to a study of response to subunit inactivated influenza vaccine. Study-wide findings and caveats: Authors suggested seasonal influenza vaccinations each recruit few new T cells.

This clonotype was sampled from a man over 45 who received an inactivated influenza vaccine. Sequenced here: PBMCs from blood, sampled about 5 days after vaccination.

The CDR3 loop reads CASRWRDFDEQYF. In nucleotides, the CDR3 is TGTGCCAGCAGATGGAGGGACTTCGACGAGCAGTACTTC. The chain combines TRBV28 with TRBJ2-7; possible D gene TRBD2, 6 bases. This CDR3 has 13 residues. Germline loops: CDR1 MDHEN, CDR2 SYDVKM. The germline V and J ends were trimmed by 6 bases and 5 bases, with 14 bases remaining between them.